The 23 T cell receptor beta chains listed next were all sequenced from one sample in a study of metastatic and nonmetastatic thyroid tumors. TCRdb re-called the PCR reads with MiXCR. The data contain some 19,000 clones, about a quarter of them seen just once; the ten biggest clones take up under 12%. Nobody among the patients had been given any treatment before thyroid surgery. The sequenced sample consisted of tumor tissue. Receptors were obtained from a female donor with papillary thyroid cancer or a benign thyroid nodule (not recorded which). Some clones in this sample may be carry-over from other donors' samples.

The rearrangement links TRBV7-2 to TRBJ2-7, with D perhaps TRBD1 (5 bases). Germline CDR1 is SGHTA and CDR2 is FQGNSA. The V and J ends lost 3 bases and 5 bases respectively, with 8 bases between them. There are 12 residues in the CDR3. In DNA, the CDR3 is TGTGCCAGCAGCTTGGGGCTGAACGAGCAGTACTTC. It codes for CASSLGLNEQYF.

Written as DNA, the CDR3 is TGTGCCAGCAGTTTGAAAAGCTACGAGCAGTACTTC. This gives the protein CASSLKSYEQYF. The V gene is TRBV28, the J gene TRBJ2-7, with D hard to call. CDR3 length equals 12 residues. From germline, CDR1 is MDHEN and CDR2 SYDVKM. Trimming left V 3 bases short and J 3 bases short, with 6 bases between. The complete variable domain, with remaining parts taken from reference TRBV28 and TRBJ2-7, reads DVKVTQSSRYLVKRTGEKVFLECVQDMDHENMFWYRQDPGLGLRLIYFSYDVKMKEKGDIPEGYSVSREKKERFSLILESASTNQTSMYLCASSLKSYEQYFGPGTRLTVT.

This clone was seen at least ten times. The chain couples TRBV2 to TRBJ1-2; 8 nucleotides line up with TRBD1. CDR3 length equals 14 residues. The V and J ends lost 2 bases and 2 bases, in that order; junction bases with no gene match: 1. Germline CDR1 is SNHLY and CDR2 is FYNNEI. The CDR3 region is CASSERDRNYGYTF. The DNA of the CDR3 is TGTGCCAGCAGTGAACGGGACAGGAACTATGGCTACACCTTC.

In this sample, this clone turned up many times. This sequence joins TRBV24-1 and TRBJ2-3, with a tentative D call TRBD2 (6 bases). Deletions cut 6 bases from V and 4 bases from J, with 16 bases between. The CDR3 is 15 residues long. Germline V gene data show CDR1 as KGHDR and CDR2 as SFDVKD. As DNA, the CDR3 is TGTGCCACCAGTAGCCCCGAGGAGGGTGCAGATACGCAGTATTTT. Translating gives CATSSPEEGADTQYF.

As concerns this clone: A much bigger clone sits one base away, suggesting this may be a read error. The V gene is TRBV14, the J gene TRBJ2-1; D unclear. The CDR3 loop spans 12 amino acids. Trimming stripped 1 base from V and 9 bases from J, with 7 bases between. Germline V lookup: CDR1 SGHDN, CDR2 FVKESK. In nucleotides, the CDR3 is TGTGCCAGCAGCCAAGGTATTAGTGAGCAGTTCTTC. Translated, it gives CASSQGISEQFF.

This clone has a count of ten or more. This sequence joins TRBV5-6 and TRBJ2-5, with 10 positions matching TRBD2. V was clipped by 4 bases and J by 1 base; unmatched bases: 13. Germline-derived CDR1 and CDR2 are SGHDT and YYEEEE. The CDR3 is 18 residues long. CDR3 nucleotide sequence: TGTGCCAGCAGCCCTTCGAAGTTAGGACTAGCGGTCCAAGAGACCCAGTACTTC. This gives the protein CASSPSKLGLAVQETQYF. The full variable domain, with the rest looked up from reference TRBV5-6 and TRBJ2-5, is DAGVTQSPTHLIKTRGQQVTLRCSPKSGHDTVSWYQQALGQGPQFIFQYYEEEERQRGNFPDRFSGHQFPNYSSELNVNALLLGDSALYLCASSPSKLGLAVQETQYFGPGTRLLVL.

In its sample, this clone ranks as medium-sized. This sequence joins TRBV3-1 and TRBJ1-2, with unresolved D. V was cut by 1 base and J by 8 bases, with 14 bases left in between. CDR3 length equals 14 residues. Germline V lookup: CDR1 LGHDT, CDR2 YNNKEL (reference sequence). The CDR3 DNA sequence: TGTGCCAGCAGCCAAGTTGGGGAAGGTCAAGGCTACACCTTC. It yields the protein CASSQVGEGQGYTF.

Worth noting for this clone: An end of the junction differs from the germline gene, which may be a read error. The chain links TRBV20-1 to TRBJ2-7, with 13 bases fitting TRBD2. CDR3 length: 15 residues. The germline V gene has CDR1 DFQATT and CDR2 SNEGSKA (reference sequence). CDR3 DNA sequence: TGCAGTGCTAGATACGGGACTAGCGGGGCTTTGGAGCGGTACTTC. The encoded protein is CSARYGTSGALERYF.

The chain has TRBV5-6 and TRBJ1-2; weak D call: TRBD1 (6 bases). CDR1 SGHDT and CDR2 YYEEEE come from the germline V gene. This CDR3 has 15 residues. With 0 bases removed from V and 2 bases from J, the gap between germline ends came to 11 bases. The CDR3 loop is CASSLAGVLNYGYTF. CDR3 bases: TGTGCCAGCAGCTTGGCAGGGGTATTGAACTATGGCTACACCTTC.

In its sample, this clone was seen a few times. CDR3 amino acids: CASSAGDTQYF. CDR3 coding DNA: TGCGCCAGCAGTGCGGGGGATACGCAGTATTTT. The V call is TRBV10-1, the J call TRBJ2-3; tentative D call: TRBD2 (5 bases). Germline V lookup: CDR1 WNHNN, CDR2 SYGVQD (reference sequence). With 4 bases removed from V and 6 bases from J, the gap between germline ends came to 5 bases. The CDR3 sequence is 11 residues long.

This sequence joins TRBV5-4 and TRBJ1-2, with a weak D call TRBD1 (6 bases). Germline-derived CDR1 and CDR2 are SGHNT and YYREEE (reference sequence). V was trimmed by 4 bases and J by 3 bases, leaving 13 bases between them. The CDR3 totals 14 residues. CDR3 amino acids: CASSGLQGYYGYTF. The CDR3 bases are TGTGCCAGCAGCGGTCTACAGGGCTACTATGGCTACACCTTC.

This clone has just a few counts. The rearrangement links TRBV12-3 or TRBV12-4 to TRBJ2-5; D gene ambiguous. The V gene lost 10 bases and the J gene lost 2 bases, with 20 bases spanning the gap. This CDR3 region has 15 residues. DNA of the CDR3: TGTGCCATCAGCCCAAGGATCTTGGGGCAAGAGACCCAGTACTTC. Translation gives CAISPRILGQETQYF.

This clone was picked up many times. Since no conserved phenylalanine or tryptophan closes the CDR3, a read error is the likely cause. The chain joins TRBV20-1 to TRBJ2-2; weak D call: TRBD1 (5 bases). Germline V lookup: CDR1 DFQATT, CDR2 SNEGSKA (reference sequence). This CDR3 has 15 amino acids. The CDR3 sequence: CSARSSTGSTWELFL. CDR3 bases: TGCAGTGCTAGATCGAGCACAGGTTCCACCTGGGAGCTGTTTTTA.

Ten or more counts support this clone. In DNA form, the CDR3 reads TGTGCCAGCAGCGTAAGGGGGACTAGCGGACCCTACGAGCAGTACTTC. Translating gives CASSVRGTSGPYEQYF. The chain links TRBV9 to TRBJ2-7, with 11 bases lining up with TRBD2. Germline CDR1 reads SGDLS; CDR2 reads YYNGEE. Trimming removed 1 base from V and 2 bases from J; junction bases left unmatched: 5. This CDR3 has 16 residues.

The chain recombines TRBV11-1 with TRBJ2-3; D uncertain. This CDR3 has 17 amino acids. The germline gives CDR1 SGHAT, CDR2 FQDESV (reference sequence). V lost 5 bases, J lost 2 bases, and 20 bases lay in between. The CDR3, as DNA: TGTGCCAGCAGCCCCCGTTGGGTACGGGTGAACACAGATACGCAGTATTTT. This encodes CASSPRWVRVNTDTQYF.

The rearrangement uses TRBV9 and TRBJ1-6; maybe TRBD1 (5 bases). The CDR3 spans 15 residues. Trimming shortened V by 0 bases and J by 10 bases, and 14 bases separated the two germline ends. Per the germline V gene, CDR1 is SGDLS and CDR2 is YYNGEE. CDR3 DNA sequence: TGTGCCAGCAGCGTAGCTGACAGAGTCCCCTCACCCCTCCACTTT. Protein product: CASSVADRVPSPLHF. Complete variable domain (other parts from reference TRBV9 and TRBJ1-6): DSGVTQTPKHLITATGQRVTLRCSPRSGDLSVYWYQQSLDQGLQFLIQYYNGEERAKGNILERFSAQQFPDLHSELNLSSLELGDSALYFCASSVADRVPSPLHFGNGTRLTVT.

This clone was counted only a few times. At one end, the junction sequence differs from germline, possibly due to a read error. This chain joins TRBV27 and TRBJ2-1, with no clear D. CDR3 length equals 13 residues. CDR1 and CDR2 from the germline V gene are MNHEY and SMNVEV (reference sequence). CDR3 sequence (DNA): TGTGCCAGCAGTGCGCTAGGGTACAATGAGCATTTCTTC. Translation: CASSALGYNEHFF.

This clone was recorded a few times. The CDR3 loop reads CATSDPGTGDRKLFF. DNA of the CDR3: TGTGCCACCAGTGATCCCGGGACAGGGGATCGAAAACTGTTTTTT. This chain links TRBV24-1 with TRBJ1-4; 10 bases map to TRBD1. Germline CDR1 reads KGHDR; CDR2 reads SFDVKD. With V trimmed by 3 bases and J by 10 bases, 7 bases remained unmatched. The CDR3 runs to 15 residues.

About this clone: A read error is likely, as this CDR3 ends without the conserved phenylalanine or tryptophan. V and J are TRBV28 and TRBJ1-1; D gene ambiguous. The V end was cut by 2 bases, the J end by 5 bases, with 12 bases between. This CDR3 is 14 amino acids long. Germline V gives CDR1 MDHEN, CDR2 SYDVKM. As DNA, the CDR3 is TGTGCCAGCAGTTTACTCGGAGGGAAAACTGAAGCTTTCTCT. This codes for CASSLLGGKTEAFS.

This clone has at least ten counts. The V and J genes are TRBV30 and TRBJ1-3; D gene uncertain. The CDR3 consists of 14 residues. Trimming removed 7 bases from V and 0 bases from J, with 13 bases in between. Germline V gene sequence: CDR1 GTSNPN, CDR2 SVGIG (reference sequence). The CDR3 DNA sequence: TGTGCCTTCTCGTTCCGGCTCTCTGGAAACACCATATATTTT. This codes for CAFSFRLSGNTIYF. Filled out from reference TRBV30 and TRBJ1-3, the complete variable domain reads SQTIHQWPATLVQPVGSPLSLECTVEGTSNPNLYWYRQAAGRGLQLLFYSVGIGQISSEVPQNLSASRPQDRQFILSSKKLLLSDSGFYLCAFSFRLSGNTIYFGEGSWLTVV.

Sample share makes this clone medium-sized. The J gene is TRBJ2-7, the V gene TRBV27; D remains unclear. The CDR3 is 13 residues long. CDR1 is MNHEY and CDR2 is SMNVEV in the germline V gene (reference sequence). The V gene lost 4 bases and the J gene lost 2 bases, with 9 bases spanning the gap. The CDR3 nucleotides are TGTGCCAGCAGTTCAAACAACCCCTACGAGCAGTACTTC. It is translated as CASSSNNPYEQYF.

The rearrangement joins TRBV7-3 to TRBJ1-1, with a weak D call TRBD1 (5 bases). The CDR3 covers 12 residues. Trimming took 4 bases from V and 5 from J, leaving 8 bases between them. CDR1 is SGHTA, CDR2 FQGTGA, per germline. The CDR3 coding sequence is TGTGCCAGCAGCTCCAGGGAAACTGAAGCTTTCTTT. The encoded protein is CASSSRETEAFF.

This clone has at least ten counts. The chain couples TRBV29-1 to TRBJ1-2, with TRBD1 as a possible D gene (5 bases). Deletions cut 6 bases from V and 4 bases from J, with 12 bases between. Germline lookup yields CDR1 SQVTM and CDR2 ANQGSEA. The CDR3 runs 12 residues. The CDR3 spells CSVGTEFYGYTF. CDR3 DNA: TGCAGCGTGGGGACGGAATTCTATGGCTACACCTTC.